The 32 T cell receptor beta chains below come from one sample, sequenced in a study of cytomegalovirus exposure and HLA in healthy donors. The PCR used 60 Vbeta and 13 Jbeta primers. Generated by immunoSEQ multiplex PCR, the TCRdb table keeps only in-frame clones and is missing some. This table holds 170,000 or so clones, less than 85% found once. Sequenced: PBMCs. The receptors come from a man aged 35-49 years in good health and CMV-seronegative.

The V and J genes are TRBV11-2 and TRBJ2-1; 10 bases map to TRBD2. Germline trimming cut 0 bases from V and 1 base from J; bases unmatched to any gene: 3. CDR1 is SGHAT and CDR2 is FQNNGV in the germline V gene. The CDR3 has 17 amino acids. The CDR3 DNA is TGTGCCAGCAGCTTAGAGGGACTAGCGCGGTCCTACAATGAGCAGTTCTTC. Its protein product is CASSLEGLARSYNEQFF. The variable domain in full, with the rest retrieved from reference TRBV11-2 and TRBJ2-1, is EAGVAQSPRYKIIEKRQSVAFWCNPISGHATLYWYQQILGQGPKLLIQFQNNGVVDDSQLPKDRFSAERLKGVDSTLKIQPAKLEDSAVYLCASSLEGLARSYNEQFFGPGTRLTVL.

As DNA, the CDR3 is TGTGCTAGTGGCCTTGGGACAGGGCCAACAAACATTCAGTACTTC. Amino acid sequence: CASGLGTGPTNIQYF. J is TRBJ2-4 and V is TRBV12-5; 9 bases are a match to TRBD1. V shed 6 bases, J shed 6 bases, and the junction held 9 bases outside the gene matches. Germline V gives CDR1 LGHNT, CDR2 FRNRAP. The CDR3 contains 15 residues.

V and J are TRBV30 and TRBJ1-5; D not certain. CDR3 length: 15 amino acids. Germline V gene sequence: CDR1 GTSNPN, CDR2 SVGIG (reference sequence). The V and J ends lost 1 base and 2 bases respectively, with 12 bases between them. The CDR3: CAWSETRRGNQPQHF. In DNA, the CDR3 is TGTGCCTGGAGTGAGACAAGGAGGGGCAATCAGCCCCAGCATTTT.

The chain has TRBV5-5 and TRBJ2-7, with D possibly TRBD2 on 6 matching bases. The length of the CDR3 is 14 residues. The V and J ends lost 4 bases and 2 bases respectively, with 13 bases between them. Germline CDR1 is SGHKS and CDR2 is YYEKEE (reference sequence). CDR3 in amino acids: CASSAGLPTYEQYF. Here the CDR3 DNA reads TGTGCCAGCAGCGCGGGACTGCCGACCTACGAGCAGTACTTC.

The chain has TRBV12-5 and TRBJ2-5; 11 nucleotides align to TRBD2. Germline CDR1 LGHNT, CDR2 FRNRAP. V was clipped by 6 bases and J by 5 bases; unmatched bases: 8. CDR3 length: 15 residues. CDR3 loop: CASGYLAGGEETQYF. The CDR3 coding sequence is TGTGCTAGTGGCTACCTAGCGGGGGGTGAGGAGACCCAGTACTTC.

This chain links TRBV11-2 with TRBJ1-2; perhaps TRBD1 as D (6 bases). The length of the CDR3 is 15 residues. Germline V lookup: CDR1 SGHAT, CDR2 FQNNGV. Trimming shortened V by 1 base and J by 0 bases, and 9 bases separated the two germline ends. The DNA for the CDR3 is TGTGCCAGCAGCTTAGGTTCAGGGGCTAACTATGGCTACACCTTC. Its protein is CASSLGSGANYGYTF.

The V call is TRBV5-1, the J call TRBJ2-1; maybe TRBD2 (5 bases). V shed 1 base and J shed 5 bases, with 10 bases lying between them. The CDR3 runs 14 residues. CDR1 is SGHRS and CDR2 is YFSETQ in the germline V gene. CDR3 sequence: CASSLNGVNNEQFF. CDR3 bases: TGCGCCAGCAGCTTGAACGGGGTGAACAATGAGCAGTTCTTC.

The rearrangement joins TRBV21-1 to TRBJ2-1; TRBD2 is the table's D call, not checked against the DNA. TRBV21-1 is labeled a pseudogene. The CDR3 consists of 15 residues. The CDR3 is CASSKASLTREEQFF. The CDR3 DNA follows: TGTGCCAGCAGCAAAGCGTCATTGACCCGGGAAGAGCAGTTCTTC.

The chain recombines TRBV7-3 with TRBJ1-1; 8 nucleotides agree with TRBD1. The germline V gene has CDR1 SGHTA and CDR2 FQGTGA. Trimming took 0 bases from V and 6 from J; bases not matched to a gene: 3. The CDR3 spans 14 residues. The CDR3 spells CASSLTDRVAEAFF. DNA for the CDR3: TGTGCCAGCAGCTTAACGGACAGGGTCGCTGAAGCTTTCTTT.

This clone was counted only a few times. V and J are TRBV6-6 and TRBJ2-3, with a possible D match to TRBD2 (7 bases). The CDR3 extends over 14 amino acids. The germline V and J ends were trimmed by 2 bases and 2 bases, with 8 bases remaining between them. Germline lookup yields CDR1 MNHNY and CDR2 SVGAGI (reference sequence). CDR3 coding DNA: TGTGCCAGCAGTTACGGGGGGGCCACAGATACGCAGTATTTT. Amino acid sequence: CASSYGGATDTQYF.

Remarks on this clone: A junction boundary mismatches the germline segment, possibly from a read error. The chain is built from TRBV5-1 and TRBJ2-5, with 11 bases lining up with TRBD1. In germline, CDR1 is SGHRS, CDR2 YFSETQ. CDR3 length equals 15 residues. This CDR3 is CASRRDRGDQETQYF. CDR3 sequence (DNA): TGCGCCAGCAGGCGGGACAGGGGGGACCAGGAGACCCAGTACTTC.

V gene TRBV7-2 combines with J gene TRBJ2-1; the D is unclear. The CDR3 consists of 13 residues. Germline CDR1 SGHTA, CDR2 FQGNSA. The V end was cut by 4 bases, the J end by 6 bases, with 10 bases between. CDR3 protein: CASSYRMANEQFF. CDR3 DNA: TGTGCCAGCAGCTACCGTATGGCCAATGAGCAGTTCTTC.

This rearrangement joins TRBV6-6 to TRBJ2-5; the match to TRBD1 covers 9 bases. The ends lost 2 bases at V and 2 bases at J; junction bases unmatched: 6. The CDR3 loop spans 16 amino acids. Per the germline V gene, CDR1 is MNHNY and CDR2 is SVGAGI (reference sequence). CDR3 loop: CASSYPQGAGQETQYF. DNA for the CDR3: TGTGCCAGCAGTTACCCACAGGGGGCTGGTCAAGAGACCCAGTACTTC.

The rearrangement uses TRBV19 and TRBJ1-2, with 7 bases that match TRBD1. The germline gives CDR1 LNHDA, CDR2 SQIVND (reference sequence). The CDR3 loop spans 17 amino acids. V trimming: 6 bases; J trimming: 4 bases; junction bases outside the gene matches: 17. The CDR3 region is CASSLSLDREKAYGYTF. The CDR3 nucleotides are TGTGCCAGTAGCCTCTCCCTTGACAGGGAAAAAGCCTATGGCTACACCTTC.

The CDR3 loop is CASSLSAIRGLSSYEQYF. CDR3 in DNA: TGTGCCAGCAGCTTGTCGGCAATCAGGGGTCTAAGCTCCTACGAGCAGTACTTC. This chain links TRBV5-5 with TRBJ2-7; D is possibly TRBD1 (6 bases). V lost 1 base and J lost 0, with 20 bases in between. Germline CDR1 SGHKS, CDR2 YYEKEE (reference sequence). The CDR3 totals 18 residues.

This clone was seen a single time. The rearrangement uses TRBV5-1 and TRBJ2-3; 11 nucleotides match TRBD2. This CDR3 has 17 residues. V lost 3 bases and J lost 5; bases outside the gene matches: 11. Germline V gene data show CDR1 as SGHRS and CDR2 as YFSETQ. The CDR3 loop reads CASSWRGLAVEVDTQYF. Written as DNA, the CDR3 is TGCGCCAGCAGCTGGAGGGGACTAGCGGTTGAGGTAGATACGCAGTATTTT.

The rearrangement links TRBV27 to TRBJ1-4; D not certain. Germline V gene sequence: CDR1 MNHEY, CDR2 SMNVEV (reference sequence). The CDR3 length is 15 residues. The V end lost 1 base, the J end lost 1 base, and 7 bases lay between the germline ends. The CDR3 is CASSLFGGTNEKLFF. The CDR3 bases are TGTGCCAGCAGTTTATTCGGCGGAACTAATGAAAAACTGTTTTTT.

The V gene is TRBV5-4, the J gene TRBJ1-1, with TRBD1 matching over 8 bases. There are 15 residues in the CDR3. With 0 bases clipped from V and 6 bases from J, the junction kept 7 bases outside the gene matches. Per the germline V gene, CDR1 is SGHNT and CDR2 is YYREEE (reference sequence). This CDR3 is CASSLGQGLGAEAFF. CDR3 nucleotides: TGTGCCAGCAGCTTGGGACAGGGGCTTGGCGCTGAAGCTTTCTTT.

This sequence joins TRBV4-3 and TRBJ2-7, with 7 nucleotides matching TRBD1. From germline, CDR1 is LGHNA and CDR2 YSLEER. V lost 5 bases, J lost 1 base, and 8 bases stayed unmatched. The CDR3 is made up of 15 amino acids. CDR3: CASSNGQDPSYEQYF. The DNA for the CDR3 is TGCGCCAGCAGCAACGGACAGGATCCTTCCTACGAGCAGTACTTC.

The CDR3 loop is CASSYQGGYTF. CDR3 in DNA: TGTGCCAGCAGCTACCAGGGTGGCTACACCTTC. The rearrangement links TRBV7-2 to TRBJ1-2; possible D gene TRBD1, 5 bases. Trimming pared 4 bases from V and 7 bases from J, leaving 7 bases between. Germline values: CDR1 SGHTA, CDR2 FQGNSA. This CDR3 comprises 11 residues.

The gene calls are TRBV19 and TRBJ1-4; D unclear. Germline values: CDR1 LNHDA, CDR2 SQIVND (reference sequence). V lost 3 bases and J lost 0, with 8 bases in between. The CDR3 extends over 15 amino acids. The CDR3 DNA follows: TGTGCCAGTAGTATTGTTCAGGCAACTAATGAAAAACTGTTTTTT. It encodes CASSIVQATNEKLFF.

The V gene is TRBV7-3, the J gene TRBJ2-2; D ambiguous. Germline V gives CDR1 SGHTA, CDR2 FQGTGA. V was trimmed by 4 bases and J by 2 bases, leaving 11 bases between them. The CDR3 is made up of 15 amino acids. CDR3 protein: CASSSHSSNTGELFF. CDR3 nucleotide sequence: TGTGCCAGCAGCTCGCACAGTTCTAACACCGGGGAGCTGTTTTTT.

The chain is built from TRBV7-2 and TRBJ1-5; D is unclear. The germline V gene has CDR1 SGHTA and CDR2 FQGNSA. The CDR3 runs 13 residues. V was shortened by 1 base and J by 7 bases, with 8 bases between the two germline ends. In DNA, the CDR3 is TGTGCCAGCAGCTTAGTGGAGTTCCAGCCCCAGCATTTT. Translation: CASSLVEFQPQHF.

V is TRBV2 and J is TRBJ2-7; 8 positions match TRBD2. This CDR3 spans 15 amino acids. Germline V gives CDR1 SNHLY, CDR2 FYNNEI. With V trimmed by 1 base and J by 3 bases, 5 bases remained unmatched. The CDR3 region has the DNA TGTGCCAGCAGTGAAGACGGGGGGGCAGTCTACGAGCAGTACTTC. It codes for CASSEDGGAVYEQYF. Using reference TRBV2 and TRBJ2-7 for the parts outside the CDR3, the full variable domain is EPEVTQTPSHQVTQMGQEVILRCVPISNHLYFYWYRQILGQKVEFLVSFYNNEISEKSEIFDDQFSVERPDGSNFTLKIRSTKLEDSAMYFCASSEDGGAVYEQYFGPGTRLTVT.

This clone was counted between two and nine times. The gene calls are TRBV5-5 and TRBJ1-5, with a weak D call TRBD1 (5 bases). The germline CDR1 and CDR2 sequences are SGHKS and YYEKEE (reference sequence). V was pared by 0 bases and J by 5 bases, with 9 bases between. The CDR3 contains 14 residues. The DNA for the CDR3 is TGTGCCAGCAGCTTGGTTGTAGGGGATCAGCCCCAGCATTTT. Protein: CASSLVVGDQPQHF.

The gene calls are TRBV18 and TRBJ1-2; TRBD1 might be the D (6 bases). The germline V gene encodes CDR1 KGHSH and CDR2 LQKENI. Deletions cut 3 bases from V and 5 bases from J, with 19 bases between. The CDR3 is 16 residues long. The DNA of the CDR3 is TGTGCCAGCTCACCTCAGGACAGCATGAAACATTATGGCTACACCTTC. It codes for CASSPQDSMKHYGYTF.

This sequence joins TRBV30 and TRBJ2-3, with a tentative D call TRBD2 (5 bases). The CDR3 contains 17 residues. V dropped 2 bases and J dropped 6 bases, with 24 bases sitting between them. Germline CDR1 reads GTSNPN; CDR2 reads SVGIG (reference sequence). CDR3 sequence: CAWSITGMGYSWDTQYF. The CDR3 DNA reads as TGTGCCTGGAGTATTACCGGGATGGGTTATTCATGGGATACGCAGTATTTT.

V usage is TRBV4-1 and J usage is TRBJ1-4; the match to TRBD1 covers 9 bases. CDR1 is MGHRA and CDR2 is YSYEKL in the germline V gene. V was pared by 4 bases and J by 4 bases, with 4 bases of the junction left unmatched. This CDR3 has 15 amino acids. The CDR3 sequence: CASSLPGQGNEKLFF. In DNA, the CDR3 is TGCGCCAGCAGCCTCCCGGGACAGGGTAATGAAAAACTGTTTTTT.

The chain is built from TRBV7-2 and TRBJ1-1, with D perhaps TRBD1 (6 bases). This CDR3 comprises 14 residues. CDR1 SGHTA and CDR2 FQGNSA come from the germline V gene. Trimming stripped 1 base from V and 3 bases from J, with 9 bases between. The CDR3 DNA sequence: TGTGCCAGCAGCTTAGATACAGGGTACACTGAAGCTTTCTTT. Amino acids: CASSLDTGYTEAFF.

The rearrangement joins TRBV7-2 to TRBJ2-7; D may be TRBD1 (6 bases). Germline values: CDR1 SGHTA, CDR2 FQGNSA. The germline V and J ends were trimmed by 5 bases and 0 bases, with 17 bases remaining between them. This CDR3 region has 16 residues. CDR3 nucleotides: TGTGCCAGCAGCGGACCCCCGGACAGCCTCTCCTACGAGCAGTACTTC. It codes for CASSGPPDSLSYEQYF.

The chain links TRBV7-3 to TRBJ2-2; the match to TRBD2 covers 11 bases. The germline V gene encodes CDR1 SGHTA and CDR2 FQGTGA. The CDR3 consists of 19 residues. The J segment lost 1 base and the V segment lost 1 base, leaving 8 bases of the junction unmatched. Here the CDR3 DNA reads TGTGCCAGCAGCTTAATCCCAGGAGGGACTAGCGGGAACACCGGGGAGCTGTTTTTT. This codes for CASSLIPGGTSGNTGELFF.

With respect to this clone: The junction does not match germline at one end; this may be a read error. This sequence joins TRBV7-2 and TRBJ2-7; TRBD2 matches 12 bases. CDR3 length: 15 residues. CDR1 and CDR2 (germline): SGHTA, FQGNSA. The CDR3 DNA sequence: TGTGCCAGCAGCTTAGGTCAGACTAGCGGGGGCAGAAGATGGTTC. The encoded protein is CASSLGQTSGGRRWF.